The clone carrying this T cell receptor (beta chain) was counted only a few times. V was cut by 8 bases and J by 1 base, with 17 bases left in between. CDR3 size: 15 residues. Germline CDR1 and CDR2: WSHSY and SAAADI. The repertoire was sequenced with immunoSEQ multiplex PCR; TCRdb's copy has only in-frame clones and lacks some. The table records about 1.1 million clones, about 72% of them present only once. The sample comes from a study of shared clonotypes between healthy human individuals. The clonotype comes from a man aged 18-30 years in good health. Some clones in this sample may be carry-over from other donors' samples. The chain carries TRBV10-2 and TRBJ1-1; a weak D match, TRBD1 (5 bases). The sample taken for sequencing was memory CD4+ T cells from PBMCs. The subset here: CD45RA-negative fraction. DNA for the CDR3: TGCGCCAGCTTGGTGGAGGGGTTCAAGAACACTGAAGCTTTCTTT. Its translation: CASLVEGFKNTEAFF.